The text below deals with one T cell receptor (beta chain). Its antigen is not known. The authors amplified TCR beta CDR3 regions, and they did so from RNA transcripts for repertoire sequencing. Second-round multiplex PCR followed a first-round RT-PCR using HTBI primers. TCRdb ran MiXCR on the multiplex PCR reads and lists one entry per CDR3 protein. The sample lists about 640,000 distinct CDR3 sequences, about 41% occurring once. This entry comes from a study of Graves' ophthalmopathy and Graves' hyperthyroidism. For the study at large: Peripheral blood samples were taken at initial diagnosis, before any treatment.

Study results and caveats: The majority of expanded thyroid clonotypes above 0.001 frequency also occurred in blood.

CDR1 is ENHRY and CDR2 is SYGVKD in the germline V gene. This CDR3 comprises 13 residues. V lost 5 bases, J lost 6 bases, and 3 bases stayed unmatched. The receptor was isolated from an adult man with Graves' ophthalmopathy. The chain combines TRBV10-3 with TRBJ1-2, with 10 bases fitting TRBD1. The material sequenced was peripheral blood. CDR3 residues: CAISSGQGDGYTF. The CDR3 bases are TGTGCCATCAGTTCAGGACAGGGGGATGGCTACACCTTC.